A selection of T cell receptor beta chains follows, all from one sample in a study of T cells in Graves' hyperthyroidism and ophthalmopathy. TCRdb processed the multiplex PCR reads anew with MiXCR; each CDR3 protein has one entry. The table lists fewer than 450,000 distinct CDR3 sequences, about an eighth of them singletons, with approximately 29% in the top ten. The source material was blood. The source of these receptors is a man aged 45 to 65 with Graves' ophthalmopathy. The CDR3 runs from the conserved cysteine through the conserved F or W. D genes are given only for firm matches. For some rows the clone size is stated as once, few or many, or as a class when expanded; others skip it.

J gene | clone size | D gene | V gene | CDR3 DNA | CDR3 protein
TRBJ2-2 | NA | TRBD2 | TRBV5-6 | TGTGCCAGCAGCTTGTACGGTCTAGCGGGAAAGAACACCGGGGAGCTGTTTTTT | CASSLYGLAGKNTGELFF
TRBJ1-4 | few | NA | TRBV6-1 | TGTGCCAGCAGTGATGGGCAGCTGGTTGAAAAACTGTTTTTT | CASSDGQLVEKLFF
TRBJ2-2 | few | NA | TRBV4-1 | TGCGCCAGCAGCACGGTTACGGGGGCCTCCGGGGAGCTGTTTTTT | CASSTVTGASGELFF
TRBJ2-2 | many | TRBD2 | TRBV11-2 | TGTGCCAGCAGCTTCAGCGGGAGGGGGCCCGGGGAGCTGTTTTTT | CASSFSGRGPGELFF
TRBJ2-7 | few | NA | TRBV18 | TGTGCCAGCTCACCCGTGGACACAAGCTCCTACGAGCAGTACTTC | CASSPVDTSSYEQYF
TRBJ2-1 | NA | NA | TRBV6-1 | TGTGCCAGCAATAACAGGGTCCACAATGAGCAGTTCTTC | CASNNRVHNEQFF
TRBJ2-3 | few | NA | TRBV10-3 | TGTGCCATCACCAGAGGGACTCCTTCTAGCACAGATACGCAGTATTTT | CAITRGTPSSTDTQYF
TRBJ2-1 | NA | NA | TRBV20-1 | TGCAGTGCTAGGAAAGGGCCCTCTCGGGTTAAAGCCTACAATGAGCAGTTCTTC | CSARKGPSRVKAYNEQFF
TRBJ2-1 | many | TRBD1 | TRBV24-1 | TGTGCCACCAGTGATCACGCCGGGACAGGGGGTTATGAGCAGTTCTTC | CATSDHAGTGGYEQFF
TRBJ2-3 | many | NA | TRBV3-1 | TGTGCCAGCAGCCAAGATGAACGGGAGCAGTATTTT | CASSQDEREQYF
TRBJ1-6 | many | NA | TRBV27 | TGTGCCAGCAGTTCCGTACAGGGTTATAATTCACCCCTCCACTTT | CASSSVQGYNSPLHF
TRBJ2-1 | many | NA | TRBV7-2 | TGTGCCAGCAGCCCTCCACGAGTGGGGATACAGAATGAGCAGTTCTTC | CASSPPRVGIQNEQFF
TRBJ2-3 | NA | TRBD2 | TRBV10-3 | TGTGCCATCAAGGGCGGCGGCGGGAGGGCCGAAGATACGCAGTATTTT | CAIKGGGGRAEDTQYF
TRBJ2-1 | few | NA | TRBV6-1 | TGTGCCAGCAGTACCGGACAACTTGAGCAGTTCTTC | CASSTGQLEQFF
TRBJ1-5 | many | NA | TRBV4-2 | TGTGCCAGCAGCCAAGATCTGGCCGTTAGCAATCAGCCCCAGCATTTT | CASSQDLAVSNQPQHF
TRBJ2-1 | NA | NA | TRBV20-1 | TGCAGTGCCAGGTGGCGGGACTCCTACAATGAGCAGTTCTTC | CSARWRDSYNEQFF
TRBJ1-1 | few | NA | TRBV9 | TGTGCCAGCAGCGTACGACAGGTGAACACTGAAGCTTTCTTT | CASSVRQVNTEAFF
TRBJ1-1 | many | NA | TRBV5-1 | TGCGCCAGCAGCTTGATAGCTCGTGGGGGCGGCACTGAAGCTTTCTTT | CASSLIARGGGTEAFF
TRBJ2-3 | many | TRBD1 | TRBV11-1 | TGTGCCAGCAGCGCCCAGGGGGGCACAGATACGCAGTATTTT | CASSAQGGTDTQYF
TRBJ2-7 | many | NA | TRBV12-3/TRBV12-4 | TGTGCCAGCAGTTTACGGGTGAGCTCCTACGAGCAGTACTTC | CASSLRVSSYEQYF
TRBJ2-7 | many | NA | TRBV27 | TGTGCCAGCAGTTATAGCGCGAATATCTACGAGCAGTACTTC | CASSYSANIYEQYF
TRBJ2-2 | many | TRBD1 | TRBV12-3/TRBV12-4 | TGTGCCAGCAGTTTAAGAACGACAGGGGGCCGTCCCGGGGAGCTGTTTTTT | CASSLRTTGGRPGELFF
TRBJ1-4 | many | NA | TRBV20-1 | TGCAGTGCTCCGGTCCTCGGTGAAAAACTGTTTTTT | CSAPVLGEKLFF
TRBJ2-7 | many | TRBD2 | TRBV30 | TGTGCCTGGACCCTGGGACTAGCGGGAGGGGTAGGCGAGCAGTACTTC | CAWTLGLAGGVGEQYF
TRBJ1-5 | NA | NA | TRBV4-1 | TGCGCCAGCAGCCTATTACCGGACAGCCAAGATCAGCCCCAGCATTTT | CASSLLPDSQDQPQHF
TRBJ2-1 | many | TRBD2 | TRBV7-9 | TGTGCCAGCAACCAAGCGGGAGCCATTGTGAATGAGCAGTTCTTC | CASNQAGAIVNEQFF
TRBJ2-2 | many | NA | TRBV20-1 | TGCAGTGCTAGATACGGGAGCCGGGGCGGGGAGCTGTTTTTT | CSARYGSRGGELFF
TRBJ1-6 | few | TRBD1 | TRBV6-4 | TGTGCCAGCAGCGCAGACAGGGGTCGTTCACCCCTCCACTTT | CASSADRGRSPLHF
TRBJ2-6 | NA | TRBD1 | TRBV19 | TGTGCCAGTAGTCGGACAGGGGGCACTGGGGCCAACGTCCTGACTTTC | CASSRTGGTGANVLTF